This T cell receptor beta chain was recovered during a study of blood T cell repertoires in COVID-19. The overall study: Sites across the United States, Italy and Spain contributed samples from acute and convalescent COVID-19. T cells, B-cell-depleted T cells, or PBMCs provided the cDNA or gDNA that served as material.

Original processing notes: Reference gene primer amplification in the assay estimated nucleated cell counts. The table came from immunoSEQ multiplex PCR; TCRdb's copy has only in-frame clones and leaves some out. That table is the source of V, J and clone size, and D and trimming were worked out from the DNA. The sample has around 100,000 clones, roughly 87% seen once; the top ten hold approximately 7%. This CDR3 has 13 residues. The ends were cut back, 3 bases at V and 8 bases at J, with 14 bases in the middle. Germline V gene lookup returns CDR1 SGHDT and CDR2 YYEEEE. The source is a man younger than 45 in a cohort sampled during active COVID-19. This chain links TRBV5-6 with TRBJ1-1, with unresolved D. Sample: peripheral blood. In DNA, the CDR3 is TGTGCCAGCAGCTCCCAATATGACGGGGAAGCTTTCTTT. Translating it yields CASSSQYDGEAFF.